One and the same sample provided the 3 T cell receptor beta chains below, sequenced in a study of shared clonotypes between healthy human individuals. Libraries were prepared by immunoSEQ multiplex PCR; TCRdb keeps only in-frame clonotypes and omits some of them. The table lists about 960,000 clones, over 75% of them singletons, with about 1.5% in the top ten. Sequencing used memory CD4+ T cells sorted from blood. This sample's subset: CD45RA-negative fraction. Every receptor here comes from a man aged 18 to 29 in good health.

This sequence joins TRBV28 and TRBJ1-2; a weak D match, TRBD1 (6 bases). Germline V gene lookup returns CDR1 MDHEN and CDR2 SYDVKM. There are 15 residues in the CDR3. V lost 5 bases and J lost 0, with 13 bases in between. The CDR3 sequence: CASSAPGTSNYGYTF. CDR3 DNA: TGTGCCAGCAGTGCGCCCGGGACATCTAACTATGGCTACACCTTC.

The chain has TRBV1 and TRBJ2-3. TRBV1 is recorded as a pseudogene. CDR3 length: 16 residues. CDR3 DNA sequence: TGCACCAGCAGCCAAGACGCCAGCCGATGCACAGATACGCAGTATTTT. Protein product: CTSSQDASRCTDTQYF.

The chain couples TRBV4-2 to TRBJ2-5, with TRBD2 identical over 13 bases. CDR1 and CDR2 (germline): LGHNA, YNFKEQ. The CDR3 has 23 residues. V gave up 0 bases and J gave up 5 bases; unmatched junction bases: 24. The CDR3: CASSQDRGIQLAGGRSGWETQYF. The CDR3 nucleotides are TGTGCCAGCAGCCAAGACCGTGGGATCCAACTAGCGGGGGGGCGTTCAGGTTGGGAGACCCAGTACTTC.